This T cell receptor (beta chain) was observed in a study of T cell responses to AZD1222 COVID-19 vaccine. Study-wide background: Second-dose schedules of about 4 or about 12 weeks were combined.

CDR1 and CDR2 from the germline V gene are SGHRS and YFSETQ. This CDR3 is 16 amino acids long. Losses at the gene ends were 4 bases for V and 0 bases for J; bases not matched to a gene: 1. Sequencing was performed with immunoSEQ multiplex PCR; in TCRdb, only in-frame clones are kept and a portion is missing. Here the sample spans 150,000 to 180,000 clones, about nine tenths being singletons. This TCR derives from an adult in good health. The chain carries TRBV5-1 and TRBJ2-2, with TRBD2 identical over 12 bases. The sample here was peripheral blood, taken on day 0 of AZD1222 vaccination. This chain's CDR3 is CASSRTSGANTGELFF. As DNA, the CDR3 is TGCGCCAGCAGCCGGACTAGCGGGGCGAACACCGGGGAGCTGTTTTTT.